The entry below gives a single TCR beta chain sequence along with its context. Its specificity is unknown. This specimen comes from a study of vaccination and CD4 T cells after COVID-19. Study-wide background: PCR on nasal swabs identified SARS-CoV-2 in convalescent patients, of whom nine were mild and one severe. The stimulus for the cells was overlapping spike peptides derived from SARS-CoV-2, HCoV-NL63, HCoV-OC43 and HCoV-229E.

Per germline, CDR1 SQVTM and CDR2 ANQGSEA. The CDR3 consists of 13 residues. Unmatched junction bases numbered 3, after V lost 7 bases and J lost 2 bases. Treatment reported: roughly nine-day PBMC culture with coronavirus spike peptide pools or control peptides (ViraFEST assay). At the Johns Hopkins FTIC core, DNA taken from cultured CD4+ T cells was sequenced by way of the Oncomine TCR Beta short-read assay. TCRdb recomputed calls from the PCR reads with MiXCR, one row per CDR3 protein. The repertoire holds over 13,000 distinct CDR3 sequences, with around 53% as singletons. The chain uses TRBV29-1 and TRBJ2-5, with TRBD2 identical over 11 bases. The TCR originated in a human donor who had recovered from COVID-19. Sample: CD4+ T cells from blood, cultured in vitro. The CDR3 sequence: CSARLAGQETQYF. The CDR3, as DNA: TGCAGCGCCCGACTAGCGGGGCAAGAGACCCAGTACTTC. The variable domain in full, with the rest retrieved from reference TRBV29-1 and TRBJ2-5, is SAVISQKPSRDICQRGTSLTIQCQVDSQVTMMFWYRQQPGQSLTLIATANQGSEATYESGFVIDKFPISRPNLTFSTLTVSNMSPEDSSIYLCSARLAGQETQYFGPGTRLLVL.